The text below deals with one T cell receptor beta chain. This entry comes from a study of shared clonotypes between healthy human individuals. Deep level was the assay's run setting. TCRdb keeps only in-frame clones here, not all; method: immunoSEQ multiplex PCR. The data contain around 500,000 clones, roughly 77% of them singletons. Each donor was a Caucasian adult residing in Nashville, Tennessee. This CDR3 is built from 17 residues. The germline gives CDR1 MDHEN, CDR2 SYDVKM. With 5 bases clipped from V and 4 bases from J, the junction kept 14 bases outside the gene matches. The receptor was isolated from a woman between 35 and 50 years old in good health. Some clones in this sample may be carry-over from other donors' samples. Material for sequencing was PBMCs. This chain joins TRBV28 and TRBJ2-5; 9 bases match TRBD2. The CDR3 reads CASSRFGGSGSLETQYF. In DNA form, the CDR3 reads TGTGCCAGCAGTCGTTTCGGGGGTAGCGGGAGTTTAGAGACCCAGTACTTC.